The sequence of this T cell receptor beta chain was determined in a study of a mutant IDH1 vaccine in newly diagnosed glioma. Regarding the study as a whole: Most patients, about 93%, showed vaccine-induced immune responses.

Libraries were prepared by immunoSEQ multiplex PCR; TCRdb keeps only in-frame clonotypes and omits some of them. Among roughly 130,000 clones listed, about 82% were seen once. Stated time point: week 11, during vaccination. The investigators gave 300 ug of mutant IDH1 20-mer peptide in each vaccine dose, together with topical imiquimod. Astrocytomas found in donors were new, WHO grade 3 or 4, IDH1-mutant and ATRX-lost. Note on this clone: Its antigen remains unidentified.

The CDR3 is made up of 12 amino acids. V lost 4 bases, J lost 6 bases, and 8 bases lay in between. Germline CDR1 is MNHEY and CDR2 is SMNVEV (reference sequence). The clonotype was recovered from a man in his forties with glioma. The rearrangement links TRBV27 to TRBJ2-3; D unresolved. The material sequenced was PBMCs, taken from a glioma patient whose treatment included an IDH1 peptide vaccine. Here the CDR3 DNA reads TGTGCCAGCAGTTCTCGCTGGGATACGCAGTATTTT. Its translation: CASSSRWDTQYF.